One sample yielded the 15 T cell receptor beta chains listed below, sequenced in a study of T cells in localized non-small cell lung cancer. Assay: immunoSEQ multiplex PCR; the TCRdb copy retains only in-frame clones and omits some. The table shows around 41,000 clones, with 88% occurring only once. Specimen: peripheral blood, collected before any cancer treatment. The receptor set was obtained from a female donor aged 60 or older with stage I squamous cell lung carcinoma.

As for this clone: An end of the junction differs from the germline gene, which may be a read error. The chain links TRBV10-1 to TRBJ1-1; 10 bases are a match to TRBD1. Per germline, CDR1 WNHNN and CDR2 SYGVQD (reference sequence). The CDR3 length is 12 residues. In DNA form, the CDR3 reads TGCGCCAGCAGTGGGACAGGGGGGAGCGTATTTTTT. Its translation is CASSGTGGSVFF.

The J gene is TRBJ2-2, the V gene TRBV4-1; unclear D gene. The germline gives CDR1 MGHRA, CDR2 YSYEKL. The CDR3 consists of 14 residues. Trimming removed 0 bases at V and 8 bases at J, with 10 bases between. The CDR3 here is CASSQDLAGGELFF. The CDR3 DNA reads TGCGCCAGCAGCCAAGATTTGGCAGGTGGGGAGCTGTTTTTT.

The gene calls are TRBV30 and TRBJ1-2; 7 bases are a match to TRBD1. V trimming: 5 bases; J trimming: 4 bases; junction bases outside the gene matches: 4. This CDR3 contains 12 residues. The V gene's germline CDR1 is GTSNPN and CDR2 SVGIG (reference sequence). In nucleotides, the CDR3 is TGTGCCTGGCAGACAGGGACCTATGGCTACACCTTC. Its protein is CAWQTGTYGYTF.

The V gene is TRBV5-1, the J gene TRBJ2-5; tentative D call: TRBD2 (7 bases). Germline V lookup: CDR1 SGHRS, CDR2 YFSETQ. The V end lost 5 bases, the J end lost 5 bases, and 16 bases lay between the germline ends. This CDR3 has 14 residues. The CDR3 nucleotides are TGCGCCAGCAGAAGCTTGGGGGGGGCGGAGACCCAGTACTTC. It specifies CASRSLGGAETQYF.

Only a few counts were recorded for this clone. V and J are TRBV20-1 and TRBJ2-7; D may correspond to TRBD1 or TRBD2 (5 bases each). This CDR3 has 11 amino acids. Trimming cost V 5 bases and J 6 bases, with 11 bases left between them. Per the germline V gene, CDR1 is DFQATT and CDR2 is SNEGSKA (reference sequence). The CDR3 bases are TGCAGTGCTGGGGGACGTTCCGAGCAGTACTTC. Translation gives CSAGGRSEQYF.

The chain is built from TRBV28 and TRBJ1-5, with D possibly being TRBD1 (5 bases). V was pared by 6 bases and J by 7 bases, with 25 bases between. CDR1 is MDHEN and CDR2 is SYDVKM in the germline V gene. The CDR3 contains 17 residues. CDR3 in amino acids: CASRLLGTLQKKQPQHF. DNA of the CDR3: TGTGCCAGCAGACTCCTCGGGACCTTACAGAAGAAACAGCCCCAGCATTTT.

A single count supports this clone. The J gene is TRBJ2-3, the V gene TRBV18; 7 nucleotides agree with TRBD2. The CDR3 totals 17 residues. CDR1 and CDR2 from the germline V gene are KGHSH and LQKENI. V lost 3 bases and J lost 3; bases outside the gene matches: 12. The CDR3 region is CASSPTIAGGTTDTQYF. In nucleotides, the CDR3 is TGTGCCAGCTCACCGACGATTGCCGGGGGGACTACAGATACGCAGTATTTT.

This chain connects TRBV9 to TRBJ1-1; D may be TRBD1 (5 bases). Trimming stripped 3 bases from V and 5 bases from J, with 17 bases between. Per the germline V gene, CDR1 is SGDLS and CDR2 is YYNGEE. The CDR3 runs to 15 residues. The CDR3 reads CASSAGPNSGTEAFF. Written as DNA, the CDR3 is TGTGCCAGCAGCGCGGGACCGAACTCAGGTACTGAAGCTTTCTTT.

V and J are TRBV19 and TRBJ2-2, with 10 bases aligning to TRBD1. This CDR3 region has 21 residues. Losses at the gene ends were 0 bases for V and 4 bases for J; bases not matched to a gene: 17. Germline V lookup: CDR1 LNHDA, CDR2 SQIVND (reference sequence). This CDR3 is CASSIDQIGMGQGYSTGELFF. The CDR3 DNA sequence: TGTGCCAGTAGTATAGATCAAATCGGTATGGGACAGGGGTATTCCACCGGGGAGCTGTTTTTT.

The CDR3 here is CASSLRIYEQYF. The CDR3 DNA reads TGTGCCAGCAGCTTAAGAATCTACGAGCAGTACTTC. The genes are TRBV7-9 and TRBJ2-7; D not resolved. The CDR3 is 12 amino acids. Germline V gene data show CDR1 as SEHNR and CDR2 as FQNEAQ (reference sequence). Trimming left V 2 bases short and J 3 bases short, with 5 bases between. The full variable domain, in which reference TRBV7-9 and TRBJ2-7 provide the parts outside the CDR3, is DTGVSQNPRHKITKRGQNVTFRCDPISEHNRLYWYRQTLGQGPEFLTYFQNEAQLEKSRLLSDRFSAERPKGSFSTLEIQRTEQGDSAMYLCASSLRIYEQYFGPGTRLTVT.

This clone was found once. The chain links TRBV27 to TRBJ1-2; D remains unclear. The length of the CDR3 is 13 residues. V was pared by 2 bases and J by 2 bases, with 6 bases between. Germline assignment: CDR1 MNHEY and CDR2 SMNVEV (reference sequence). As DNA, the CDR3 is TGTGCCAGCAGTTTAACCGGGAACTATGGCTACACCTTC. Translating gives CASSLTGNYGYTF.

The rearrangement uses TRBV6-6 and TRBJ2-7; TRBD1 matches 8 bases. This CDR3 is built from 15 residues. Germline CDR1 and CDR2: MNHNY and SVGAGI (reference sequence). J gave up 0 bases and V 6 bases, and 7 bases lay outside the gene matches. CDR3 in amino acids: CASSPGQGSSYEQYF. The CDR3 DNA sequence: TGTGCCAGCAGCCCCGGACAGGGTAGCTCCTACGAGCAGTACTTC.

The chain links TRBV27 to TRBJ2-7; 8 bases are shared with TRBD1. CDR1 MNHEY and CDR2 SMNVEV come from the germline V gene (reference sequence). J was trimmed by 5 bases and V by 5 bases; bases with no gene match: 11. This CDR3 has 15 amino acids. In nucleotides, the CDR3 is TGTGCCAGCAGTAGGGACAGGCTAAGCCTCCACGAGCAGTACTTC. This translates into CASSRDRLSLHEQYF.

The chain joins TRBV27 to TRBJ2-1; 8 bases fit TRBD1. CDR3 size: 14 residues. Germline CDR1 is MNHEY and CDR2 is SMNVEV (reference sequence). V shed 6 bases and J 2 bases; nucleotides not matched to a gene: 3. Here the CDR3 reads CASSRDRTYNEQFF. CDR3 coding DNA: TGTGCCAGCAGCCGGGACAGGACCTACAATGAGCAGTTCTTC.

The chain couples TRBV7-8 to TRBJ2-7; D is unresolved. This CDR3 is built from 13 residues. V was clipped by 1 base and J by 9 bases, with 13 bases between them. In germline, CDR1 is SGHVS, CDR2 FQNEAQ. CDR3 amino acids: CASSLDVPLGQYF. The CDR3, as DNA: TGTGCCAGCAGCTTAGATGTACCACTGGGGCAGTACTTC.